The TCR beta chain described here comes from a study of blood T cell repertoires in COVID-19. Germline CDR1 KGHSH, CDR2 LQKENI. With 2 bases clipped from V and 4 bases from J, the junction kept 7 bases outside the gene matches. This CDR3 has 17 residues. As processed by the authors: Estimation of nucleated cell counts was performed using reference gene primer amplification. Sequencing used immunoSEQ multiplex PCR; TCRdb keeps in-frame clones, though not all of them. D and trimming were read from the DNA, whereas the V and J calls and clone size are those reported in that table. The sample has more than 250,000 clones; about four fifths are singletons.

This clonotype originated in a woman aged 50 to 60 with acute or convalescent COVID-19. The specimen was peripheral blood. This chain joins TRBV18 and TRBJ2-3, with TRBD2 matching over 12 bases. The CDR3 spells CASSPLASGGAADTQYF. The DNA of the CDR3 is TGTGCCAGCTCACCATTGGCTAGCGGGGGGGCCGCAGATACGCAGTATTTT. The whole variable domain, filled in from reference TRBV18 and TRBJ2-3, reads NAGVMQNPRHLVRRRGQEARLRCSPMKGHSHVYWYRQLPEEGLKFMVYLQKENIIDESGMPKERFSAEFPKEGPSILRIQQVVRGDSAAYFCASSPLASGGAADTQYFGPGTRLTVL.